The T cell receptor (beta chain) under discussion was sequenced for a study of T cell repertoires in cytomegalovirus infection. Study in general: In the study, CMV epitopes included recently identified HLA-C-restricted and well-studied HLA-B-restricted ones. Shared public TCR beta signatures pointed to both CMV infection and a matching HLA type.

Germline trimming cut 0 bases from V and 3 bases from J; bases unmatched to any gene: 10. This CDR3 has 17 residues. Germline assignment: CDR1 SGHVS and CDR2 FQNEAQ. Regarding the study as a whole: CMV-specific TCR beta clonotypes restricted by HLA-C were the ones dominating the ex vivo response. Of the TCR beta families, the public ones yielded a cumulative frequency that identified carriers of CMV plus the relevant HLA.

As regards this clonotype: Its target is not known.

MiXCR, applied by TCRdb to the reads, yields one record per CDR3 protein. The table lists 650,000 to 850,000 distinct CDR3 sequences, just under 30% of them singletons. V gene TRBV7-8 combines with J gene TRBJ2-7, with TRBD1 identical over 8 bases. Sequencing used cultured CD8+ T cells from PBMCs, obtained from culture after CMV antigen stimulation. The clonotype originates from a human donor in good health (CMV status not recorded). Some clones in this sample may be carry-over from other donors' samples. The CDR3, as DNA: TGTGCCAGCAGCTTAGCGGTAGGGACAGGAGACATCTACGAGCAGTACGTC. It encodes CASSLAVGTGDIYEQYV.